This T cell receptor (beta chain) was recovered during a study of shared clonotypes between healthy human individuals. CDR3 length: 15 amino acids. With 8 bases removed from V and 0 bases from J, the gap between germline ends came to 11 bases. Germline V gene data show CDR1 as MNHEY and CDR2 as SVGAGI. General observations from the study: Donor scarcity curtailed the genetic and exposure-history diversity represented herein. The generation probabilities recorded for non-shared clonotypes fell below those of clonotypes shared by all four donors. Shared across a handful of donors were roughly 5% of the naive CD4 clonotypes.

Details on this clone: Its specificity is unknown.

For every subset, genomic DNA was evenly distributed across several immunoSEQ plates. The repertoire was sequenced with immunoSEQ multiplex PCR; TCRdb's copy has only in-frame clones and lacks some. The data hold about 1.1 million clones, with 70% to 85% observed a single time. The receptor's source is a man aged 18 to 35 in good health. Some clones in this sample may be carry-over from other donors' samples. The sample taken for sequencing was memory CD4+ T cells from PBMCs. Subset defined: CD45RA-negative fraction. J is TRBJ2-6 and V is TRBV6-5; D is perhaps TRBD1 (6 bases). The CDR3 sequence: CASLDSLSGANVLTF. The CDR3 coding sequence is TGTGCCAGCCTGGACAGCCTCTCTGGGGCCAACGTCCTGACTTTC.